The present T cell receptor (beta chain) was sequenced within a study of blood T cells in healthy people across ages. V lost 6 bases and J 5 bases, leaving 13 bases between the germline ends. Per germline, CDR1 KGHSH and CDR2 LQKENI. CDR3 size: 13 residues. Using a J-beta primer mix together with a sample-barcoded 5' primer, a second PCR was run for about 6 to 12 cycles. TCRdb ran MiXCR on the 5' RACE reads and lists one entry per CDR3 protein. This table has hundreds of thousands of distinct CDR3 sequences, more than 40% appearing once. This clonotype was counted a few times. Input material: blood. The chain uses TRBV18 and TRBJ2-5; D is uncertain. The origin of this receptor is a man aged 55 to 70 in good health. The DNA for the CDR3 is TGTGCCAGCTCCCTTGCTACGGAGGAGACCCAGTACTTC. Its protein product is CASSLATEETQYF.